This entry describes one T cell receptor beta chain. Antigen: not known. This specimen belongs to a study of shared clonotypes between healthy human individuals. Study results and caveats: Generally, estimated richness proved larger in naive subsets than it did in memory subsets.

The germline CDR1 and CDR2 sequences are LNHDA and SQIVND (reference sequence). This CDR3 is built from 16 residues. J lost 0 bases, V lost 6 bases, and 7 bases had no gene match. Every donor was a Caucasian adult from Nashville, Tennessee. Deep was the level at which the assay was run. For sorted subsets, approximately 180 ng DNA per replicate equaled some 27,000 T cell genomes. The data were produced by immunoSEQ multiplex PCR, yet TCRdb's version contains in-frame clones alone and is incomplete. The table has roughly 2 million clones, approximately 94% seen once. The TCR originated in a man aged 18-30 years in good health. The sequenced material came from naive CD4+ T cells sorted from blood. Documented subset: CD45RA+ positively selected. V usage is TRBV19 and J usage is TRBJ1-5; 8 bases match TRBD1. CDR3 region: CASSRDRILSNQPQHF. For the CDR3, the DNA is TGTGCCAGTAGCCGGGACAGGATACTTAGCAATCAGCCCCAGCATTTT.